Shown below are 28 T cell receptor beta chains from a single sample sequenced in a study of shared clonotypes between healthy human individuals. Here immunoSEQ multiplex PCR was the method, and the copy in TCRdb shows in-frame clones only, minus some. The sample lists 450,000 to 600,000 clones, approximately 79% occurring once. Material: PBMCs. These receptor sequences come from a woman aged 40-49 years in good health. Some clones in this sample may be carry-over from other donors' samples.

The chain is built from TRBV29-1 and TRBJ2-7; a possible D gene is TRBD2 (6 bases). V lost 4 bases, J lost 4 bases, and 17 bases lay in between. CDR3 length: 14 amino acids. Germline V gene data show CDR1 as SQVTM and CDR2 as ANQGSEA. CDR3 in amino acids: CSVVVLLARYEQYF. CDR3 sequence (DNA): TGCAGCGTTGTAGTCCTTCTAGCGAGGTACGAGCAGTACTTC.

This clone was picked up one time. This chain joins TRBV5-1 and TRBJ2-3; tentative D call: TRBD1 (6 bases). Germline-derived CDR1 and CDR2 are SGHRS and YFSETQ. The V and J ends lost 4 bases and 1 base respectively, with 16 bases between them. This CDR3 contains 16 residues. Written as DNA, the CDR3 is TGCGCCAGCAGCCGTACAACCTCAGGGGGCACAGATACGCAGTATTTT. Its translation: CASSRTTSGGTDTQYF.

This rearrangement joins TRBV5-4 to TRBJ2-3, with TRBD1 identical over 8 bases. V shed 0 bases and J 1 base; nucleotides not matched to a gene: 1. Germline V gene sequence: CDR1 SGHNT, CDR2 YYREEE (reference sequence). There are 15 residues in the CDR3. The CDR3 nucleotides read TGTGCCAGCAGCTTGGAGGACAGGGGCACAGATACGCAGTATTTT. It encodes CASSLEDRGTDTQYF.

The J gene is TRBJ1-1, the V gene TRBV18; 7 nucleotides line up with TRBD1. After removal of 3 bases from V and 5 bases from J, the junction contained 6 bases not matched to a gene. CDR1 is KGHSH, CDR2 LQKENI, per germline. This CDR3 comprises 14 residues. The chain's CDR3 is CASSPNTGETEAFF. CDR3 DNA sequence: TGTGCCAGCTCACCCAATACAGGGGAGACTGAAGCTTTCTTT. The full variable domain, with the rest looked up from reference TRBV18 and TRBJ1-1, is NAGVMQNPRHLVRRRGQEARLRCSPMKGHSHVYWYRQLPEEGLKFMVYLQKENIIDESGMPKERFSAEFPKEGPSILRIQQVVRGDSAAYFCASSPNTGETEAFFGQGTRLTVV.

This clone was detected only once. One base separates it from a far larger clone, so it is likely a read error. This chain connects TRBV29-1 to TRBJ2-1, with 8 bases fitting TRBD2. V lost 2 bases, J lost 8 bases, and 11 bases stayed unmatched. This CDR3 is built from 15 residues. Germline V lookup: CDR1 SQVTM, CDR2 ANQGSEA. This CDR3 reads CSVERSGGLIDEQFF. CDR3 coding DNA: TGCAGCGTTGAACGATCGGGGGGGCTGATCGATGAGCAGTTCTTC.

The chain recombines TRBV2 with TRBJ1-1, with D hard to call. The CDR3 has 14 amino acids. Germline V lookup: CDR1 SNHLY, CDR2 FYNNEI. Between the trimmed V and J ends, which lost 8 bases and 0 bases, there was a span of 13 bases. In nucleotides, the CDR3 is TGTGCCAGCGACGGGAGAGGGATGAACACTGAAGCTTTCTTT. Translation gives CASDGRGMNTEAFF.

The chain links TRBV7-9 to TRBJ1-5; 7 bases are a match to TRBD1. The CDR3 consists of 15 residues. Germline V CDR1 and CDR2: SEHNR, FQNEAQ (reference sequence). V was pared by 5 bases and J by 6 bases, with 10 bases of the junction left unmatched. CDR3 coding DNA: TGTGCCAGCAGCCTCGGAACAGGGGATCTTCAGCCCCAGCATTTT. Its translation is CASSLGTGDLQPQHF.

V usage is TRBV6-1 and J usage is TRBJ2-7; the D is unclear. Trimming cost V 1 base and J 3 bases, with 16 bases left between them. Germline-derived CDR1 and CDR2 are MNHNS and SASEGT. The CDR3 extends over 16 amino acids. CDR3 coding DNA: TGTGCCAGCAGTGAAGTCAAAATTTCGGGCTTCTACGAGCAGTACTTC. Protein: CASSEVKISGFYEQYF.

V usage is TRBV19 and J usage is TRBJ2-3, with TRBD2 as a possible D gene (6 bases). Germline V gene lookup returns CDR1 LNHDA and CDR2 SQIVND (reference sequence). The CDR3 consists of 16 residues. V lost 4 bases and J 1 base, leaving 15 bases between the germline ends. Here the CDR3 DNA reads TGTGCCAGTAGTACTCCCATAGCGGACCGCACAGATACGCAGTATTTT. Translated, it gives CASSTPIADRTDTQYF.

V is TRBV19 and J is TRBJ2-1; TRBD2 agrees at 9 bases. In germline, CDR1 is LNHDA, CDR2 SQIVND (reference sequence). The CDR3 extends over 15 amino acids. Trimming removed 1 base from V and 5 bases from J; junction bases left unmatched: 3. The CDR3 DNA sequence: TGTGCCAGTAGTATAGGACTAGCGGTGAACAATGAGCAGTTCTTC. Translating it yields CASSIGLAVNNEQFF.

V and J are TRBV28 and TRBJ1-5, with TRBD1 identical over 8 bases. Germline trimming cut 4 bases from V and 5 bases from J; bases unmatched to any gene: 7. Germline lookup yields CDR1 MDHEN and CDR2 SYDVKM. The CDR3 sequence is 15 residues long. Here the CDR3 DNA reads TGTGCCAGCAGTTCAGGACAGGGCCAGGATCAGCCCCAGCATTTT. Protein: CASSSGQGQDQPQHF.

This chain uses TRBV2 with TRBJ2-1; D might be TRBD1 (5 bases). Germline assignment: CDR1 SNHLY and CDR2 FYNNEI. Trimming shortened V by 6 bases and J by 0 bases, and 9 bases separated the two germline ends. CDR3 length equals 14 residues. The CDR3 DNA reads TGTGCCAGCAGAGCGCAGGGCTCCTACAATGAGCAGTTCTTC. Protein product: CASRAQGSYNEQFF. The full variable domain, rest sourced from reference TRBV2 and TRBJ2-1, is EPEVTQTPSHQVTQMGQEVILRCVPISNHLYFYWYRQILGQKVEFLVSFYNNEISEKSEIFDDQFSVERPDGSNFTLKIRSTKLEDSAMYFCASRAQGSYNEQFFGPGTRLTVL.

This clone appeared once. The chain employs TRBV28 and TRBJ2-7, with a possible D match to TRBD1 (5 bases). Germline V gives CDR1 MDHEN, CDR2 SYDVKM. The length of the CDR3 is 16 residues. V lost 5 bases, J lost 1 base, and 18 bases lay in between. The chain's CDR3 is CASSTPLGRVSYEQYF. The DNA of the CDR3 is TGTGCCAGCAGTACACCCCTGGGCAGGGTGTCCTACGAGCAGTACTTC.

The rearrangement links TRBV7-2 to TRBJ2-3; D unresolved. This CDR3 has 15 amino acids. The ends were cut back, 5 bases at V and 4 bases at J, with 16 bases in the middle. The V gene's germline CDR1 is SGHTA and CDR2 FQGNSA. The DNA of the CDR3 is TGTGCCAGCAGCCCCGGGTTTTTTAGGGCAGATACGCAGTATTTT. It is translated as CASSPGFFRADTQYF. The full variable domain, its missing parts supplied by reference TRBV7-2 and TRBJ2-3, is GAGVSQSPSNKVTEKGKDVELRCDPISGHTALYWYRQSLGQGLEFLIYFQGNSAPDKSGLPSDRFSAERTGGSVSTLTIQRTQQEDSAVYLCASSPGFFRADTQYFGPGTRLTVL.

On this clone: The junction shows a germline mismatch at one end, possibly a read error. This chain joins TRBV29-1 and TRBJ2-7; D remains ambiguous. Germline V gives CDR1 SQVTM, CDR2 ANQGSEA. This CDR3 is built from 8 residues. CDR3: CSVEGGNF. In nucleotides, the CDR3 is TGCAGCGTTGAAGGGGGTAACTTC.

The rearrangement joins TRBV5-1 to TRBJ2-3, with a possible D match to TRBD1 (5 bases). The CDR3 totals 15 residues. CDR1 is SGHRS and CDR2 is YFSETQ in the germline V gene. The V end was cut by 2 bases, the J end by 0 bases, with 10 bases between. CDR3 DNA: TGCGCCAGCAGCTTTGGGGCGTTTAGCACAGATACGCAGTATTTT. Its translation is CASSFGAFSTDTQYF.

In nucleotides, the CDR3 is TGTGCCAGCAGCTTAAGGGGATCTGCACACGAGCAGTACTTC. Its translation is CASSLRGSAHEQYF. The chain employs TRBV7-3 and TRBJ2-7; D is ambiguous. The V gene lost 1 base and the J gene lost 5 bases, with 12 bases spanning the gap. Germline loops: CDR1 SGHTA, CDR2 FQGTGA. The CDR3 is 14 amino acids.

This chain joins TRBV25-1 and TRBJ1-2, with no clear D. This CDR3 has 12 amino acids. V lost 5 bases to trimming and J lost 8 bases, with 12 bases between them. CDR1 is MGHDK and CDR2 is SYGVNS in the germline V gene. CDR3 sequence reads: CASSRDIEGYTF. In DNA form, the CDR3 reads TGTGCCAGCAGTAGAGACATTGAAGGCTACACCTTC.

The chain recombines TRBV7-6 with TRBJ2-5, with 11 bases matching TRBD2. CDR1 and CDR2 from the germline V gene are SGHVS and FNYEAQ. Trimming cost V 1 base and J 4 bases; bases outside gene matches: 2. The CDR3 contains 15 residues. CDR3 sequence: CASSLGTSGRETQYF. DNA of the CDR3: TGTGCCAGCAGCTTAGGTACTAGCGGGAGAGAGACCCAGTACTTC. The full variable domain, with the rest looked up from reference TRBV7-6 and TRBJ2-5, is GAGVSQSPRYKVTKRGQDVALRCDPISGHVSLYWYRQALGQGPEFLTYFNYEAQQDKSGLPNDRFSAERPEGSISTLTIQRTEQRDSAMYRCASSLGTSGRETQYFGPGTRLLVL.

J is TRBJ2-2 and V is TRBV13; possibly TRBD1 for D (6 bases). This CDR3 spans 16 amino acids. Trimming shortened V by 0 bases and J by 5 bases, and 13 bases separated the two germline ends. Germline-derived CDR1 and CDR2 are PRHDT and FYEKMQ (reference sequence). The CDR3 sequence is CASSLGPGARTGELFF. DNA of the CDR3: TGTGCCAGCAGCTTAGGCCCAGGGGCCAGAACCGGGGAGCTGTTTTTT.

The chain uses TRBV5-1 and TRBJ2-2; D gene uncertain. CDR3 length: 13 amino acids. V lost 0 bases, J lost 6 bases, and 6 bases lay in between. Per germline, CDR1 SGHRS and CDR2 YFSETQ. The CDR3 region has the DNA TGCGCCAGCAGCTTGGTACGTTCCGGGGAGCTGTTTTTT. The encoded protein is CASSLVRSGELFF.

On this clone itself: This same CDR3 is encoded by further DNA sequences in the sample. This chain links TRBV9 with TRBJ1-5; D perhaps matches TRBD1 (5 bases). The germline gives CDR1 SGDLS, CDR2 YYNGEE. This CDR3 contains 13 residues. The V end lost 0 bases, the J end lost 6 bases, and 7 bases lay between the germline ends. The CDR3 loop reads CASSVGQGQPQHF. Written as DNA, the CDR3 is TGTGCCAGCAGCGTAGGTCAGGGTCAGCCCCAGCATTTT.

The chain uses TRBV7-9 and TRBJ2-1; no reliable D call. V lost 2 bases to trimming and J lost 5 bases, with 10 bases between them. CDR1 is SEHNR, CDR2 FQNEAQ, per germline (reference sequence). The CDR3 loop spans 14 amino acids. CDR3 protein: CASSLTLGNNEQFF. The CDR3 DNA reads as TGTGCCAGCAGCTTAACTTTGGGGAACAATGAGCAGTTCTTC.

The genes are TRBV11-2 and TRBJ2-4; 10 bases agree with TRBD2. From germline, CDR1 is SGHAT and CDR2 FQNNGV. The V segment lost 3 bases and the J segment 5 bases; nucleotides outside the gene matches: 7. The CDR3 runs 16 residues. The DNA for the CDR3 is TGTGCCAGCAGCTTTCTACAGACTAGCGGGCAAAACATTCAGTACTTC. It codes for CASSFLQTSGQNIQYF.

The chain employs TRBV27 and TRBJ2-1; 10 bases map to TRBD2. In germline, CDR1 is MNHEY, CDR2 SMNVEV (reference sequence). CDR3 size: 15 residues. With 5 bases clipped from V and 6 bases from J, the junction kept 7 bases outside the gene matches. CDR3 amino acids: CASSLPGLASNEQFF. The CDR3 DNA sequence: TGTGCCAGCAGTCTACCGGGACTAGCGAGCAATGAGCAGTTCTTC.

This chain uses TRBV5-4 with TRBJ2-3; D gene ambiguous. The V gene lost 4 bases and the J gene lost 2 bases, with 17 bases spanning the gap. Germline lookup yields CDR1 SGHNT and CDR2 YYREEE (reference sequence). CDR3 length: 16 residues. DNA for the CDR3: TGTGCCAGCAGCCCCCCCGACTCGCCGGACACAGATACGCAGTATTTT. This gives the protein CASSPPDSPDTDTQYF. The full variable domain, with the rest looked up from reference TRBV5-4 and TRBJ2-3, is ETGVTQSPTHLIKTRGQQVTLRCSSQSGHNTVSWYQQALGQGPQFIFQYYREEENGRGNFPPRFSGLQFPNYSSELNVNALELDDSALYLCASSPPDSPDTDTQYFGPGTRLTVL.

This chain joins TRBV6-5 and TRBJ2-7, with a possible D match to TRBD1 (6 bases). V lost 10 bases, J lost 5 bases, and 15 bases lay in between. CDR1 is MNHEY, CDR2 SVGAGI, per germline. The CDR3 runs to 12 residues. CDR3 region: CATQGSPDEQYF. The CDR3, as DNA: TGTGCCACCCAGGGGTCCCCCGACGAGCAGTACTTC.

This clone was seen ten or more times. The genes are TRBV6-1 and TRBJ2-7, with 7 bases lining up with TRBD2. Germline V gene sequence: CDR1 MNHNS, CDR2 SASEGT. Trimming took 3 bases from V and 5 from J; bases not matched to a gene: 7. The CDR3 totals 14 residues. In DNA, the CDR3 is TGTGCCAGCAGTGAGACCGGGGGGAAAAACGAGCAGTACTTC. This translates into CASSETGGKNEQYF.